These 19 T cell receptor beta chains came from one sample sequenced in a study of cytomegalovirus exposure and HLA in healthy donors. The PCR ran on 60 Vbeta and 13 Jbeta primers. The assay was immunoSEQ multiplex PCR, and TCRdb's table has in-frame clones only and misses some. This sample has under 200,000 clones, with 60% to 85% found just once. Sequenced sample: PBMCs. Receptors originate from a man aged 35 to 55 in good health and CMV-seronegative.

This chain connects TRBV6-5 to TRBJ1-5, with a tentative D call TRBD1 (5 bases). V was cut by 2 bases and J by 6 bases, with 8 bases left in between. Germline CDR1 and CDR2: MNHEY and SVGAGI. The CDR3 consists of 13 residues. The CDR3 DNA follows: TGTGCCAGCAGTTACATAGACAGTCAGCCCCAGCATTTT. Its translation: CASSYIDSQPQHF.

This clone showed up just a few times. The chain couples TRBV30 to TRBJ2-5, with 9 bases fitting TRBD2. The germline gives CDR1 GTSNPN, CDR2 SVGIG (reference sequence). V lost 5 bases and J lost 5; bases outside the gene matches: 6. This CDR3 has 13 amino acids. CDR3 in DNA: TGTGCCTGGCAGCTAGCGGGATTTGAGACCCAGTACTTC. This translates into CAWQLAGFETQYF.

This sequence joins TRBV30 and TRBJ2-6; D remains unclear. This CDR3 is 14 amino acids long. Trimming removed 2 bases from V and 0 bases from J, with 5 bases in between. Germline V gene lookup returns CDR1 GTSNPN and CDR2 SVGIG (reference sequence). The CDR3 region is CAWSSFSGANVLTF. The DNA of the CDR3 is TGTGCCTGGAGTAGCTTCTCTGGGGCCAACGTCCTGACTTTC.

This chain links TRBV11-3 with TRBJ1-3, with D perhaps TRBD1 (5 bases). The V gene's germline CDR1 is SGHNT and CDR2 YENEEA. V was cut by 3 bases and J by 0 bases, with 9 bases left in between. CDR3 length: 15 residues. The CDR3 protein is CASSFRGTSGNTIYF. The CDR3 bases are TGTGCCAGCAGCTTTCGGGGGACCTCTGGAAACACCATATATTTT.

This clone was observed once. The chain recombines TRBV28 with TRBJ2-7; possibly TRBD2 for D (7 bases). The CDR3 is 15 residues long. V was pared by 6 bases and J by 5 bases, with 20 bases between. Germline V CDR1 and CDR2: MDHEN, SYDVKM. The CDR3 spells CASRSSGGGRNEQYF. The CDR3 coding sequence is TGTGCCAGCAGAAGTTCGGGGGGCGGTAGGAACGAGCAGTACTTC.

J is TRBJ1-1 and V is TRBV29-1; 8 nucleotides align to TRBD1. The CDR3 is 13 residues long. Germline CDR1 is SQVTM and CDR2 is ANQGSEA. With 6 bases clipped from V and 1 base from J, the junction kept 4 bases outside the gene matches. The CDR3 DNA is TGCAGCGTACAGGGGGGAAAGAACACTGAAGCTTTCTTT. Protein: CSVQGGKNTEAFF.

V and J are TRBV10-3 and TRBJ1-2, with D perhaps matching TRBD1 (6 bases). The ends were cut back, 5 bases at V and 2 bases at J, with 18 bases in the middle. The CDR3 loop spans 16 amino acids. The germline V gene encodes CDR1 ENHRY and CDR2 SYGVKD. The CDR3 loop reads CAISPGQTGKNYGYTF. The DNA of the CDR3 is TGTGCCATCAGTCCTGGCCAGACAGGAAAAAACTATGGCTACACCTTC.

Points on this clone: This specimen includes other DNA sequences encoding the same CDR3. The chain carries TRBV7-3 and TRBJ2-7, with a possible D match to TRBD1 (5 bases). Trimming took off 4 bases at V and 0 bases at J, with 25 bases between the two ends. In germline, CDR1 is SGHTA, CDR2 FQGTGA. This CDR3 has 19 residues. The CDR3 DNA follows: TGTGCCAGCAGCTCCTCTCTCGACAGCTTCCCACAGTTCTCCTACGAGCAGTACTTC. It specifies CASSSSLDSFPQFSYEQYF. Combining the CDR3 with reference TRBV7-3 and TRBJ2-7 gives the whole variable domain GAGVSQTPSNKVTEKGKYVELRCDPISGHTALYWYRQSLGQGPEFLIYFQGTGAADDSGLPNDRFFAVRPEGSVSTLKIQRTERGDSAVYLCASSSSLDSFPQFSYEQYFGPGTRLTVT.

The chain recombines TRBV6-4 with TRBJ2-1, with D perhaps TRBD1 (6 bases). The germline V gene has CDR1 MRHNA and CDR2 SNTAGT. The CDR3 runs 14 residues. V was trimmed by 5 bases and J by 8 bases, leaving 16 bases between them. For the CDR3, the DNA is TGTGCCAGCAGTCGGGACATCGGGTCCGATGAGCAGTTCTTC. Translating it yields CASSRDIGSDEQFF.

The chain couples TRBV2 to TRBJ2-4; a weak D match, TRBD1 (5 bases). CDR1 and CDR2 (germline): SNHLY, FYNNEI. This CDR3 comprises 16 residues. Between the trimmed V and J ends, which lost 2 bases and 2 bases, there was a span of 13 bases. The CDR3 coding sequence is TGTGCCAGCAGTGAACAGGGATTGGTGACCAAAAACATTCAGTACTTC. This encodes CASSEQGLVTKNIQYF.

This clone was recorded once. V gene TRBV18 combines with J gene TRBJ2-6; 11 bases map to TRBD1. The CDR3 spans 19 residues. Germline CDR1 is KGHSH and CDR2 is LQKENI. The trim removed 3 bases at V and 1 base at J, leaving 8 bases unmatched. Here the CDR3 reads CASSPRRGQGASGANVLTF. The CDR3, as DNA: TGTGCCAGCTCACCTCGTCGCGGACAGGGGGCGTCTGGGGCCAACGTCCTGACTTTC.

This chain uses TRBV7-6 with TRBJ2-5; 12 positions match TRBD2. V lost 4 bases to trimming and J lost 0 bases; unmatched junction nucleotides: 3. The CDR3 runs 16 residues. Germline V gene lookup returns CDR1 SGHVS and CDR2 FNYEAQ. CDR3 nucleotide sequence: TGTGCCAGCAGCTCACGGACTAGCGGGAACCAAGAGACCCAGTACTTC. Amino acid sequence: CASSSRTSGNQETQYF.

This chain joins TRBV5-4 and TRBJ1-4; possibly TRBD1 for D (5 bases). The CDR3 is 15 residues long. V lost 5 bases to trimming and J lost 5 bases, with 16 bases between them. From germline, CDR1 is SGHNT and CDR2 YYREEE (reference sequence). The CDR3 here is CASRQGQSPNEKLFF. CDR3 DNA: TGTGCCAGCAGACAAGGACAATCCCCAAATGAAAAACTGTTTTTT.

The chain is built from TRBV18 and TRBJ2-5; D call uncertain. The CDR3 is made up of 9 amino acids. V lost 9 bases, J lost 5 bases, and 4 bases lay in between. Germline-derived CDR1 and CDR2 are KGHSH and LQKENI. The CDR3 loop reads CARRETQYF. The CDR3 DNA follows: TGTGCCAGGAGGGAGACCCAGTACTTC.

The CDR3 here is CASKGQGTSGCLYEQYF. The CDR3 DNA is TGTGCCAGCAAGGGACAGGGGACTAGCGGGTGTCTCTACGAGCAGTACTTC. The chain carries TRBV14 and TRBJ2-7; 12 positions match TRBD2. V lost 7 bases, J lost 3 bases, and 13 bases stayed unmatched. The CDR3 totals 17 residues. Germline V lookup: CDR1 SGHDN, CDR2 FVKESK. Combining the CDR3 with reference TRBV14 and TRBJ2-7 gives the whole variable domain EAGVTQFPSHSVIEKGQTVTLRCDPISGHDNLYWYRRVMGKEIKFLLHFVKESKQDESGMPNNRFLAERTGGTYSTLKVQPAELEDSGVYFCASKGQGTSGCLYEQYFGPGTRLTVT.

This clone appeared a single time. This chain connects TRBV27 to TRBJ2-6; D is uncertain. Trimming removed 1 base at V and 4 bases at J, with 11 bases between. Germline CDR1 is MNHEY and CDR2 is SMNVEV (reference sequence). This CDR3 spans 16 amino acids. CDR3 DNA: TGTGCCAGCAGTTTATTCGGGTCTACCGGGGCCAACGTCCTGACTTTC. It translates to CASSLFGSTGANVLTF.

V usage is TRBV14 and J usage is TRBJ2-3, with 7 bases aligning to TRBD2. In germline, CDR1 is SGHDN, CDR2 FVKESK. The CDR3 is 16 residues long. V lost 2 bases to trimming and J lost 6 bases; unmatched junction nucleotides: 11. CDR3 coding DNA: TGTGCCAGCAGCCAAAGAAGCGGGGTAGTCAGTGATACGCAGTATTTT. Its translation is CASSQRSGVVSDTQYF. The entire variable domain, with the rest obtained from reference TRBV14 and TRBJ2-3, is as follows: EAGVTQFPSHSVIEKGQTVTLRCDPISGHDNLYWYRRVMGKEIKFLLHFVKESKQDESGMPNNRFLAERTGGTYSTLKVQPAELEDSGVYFCASSQRSGVVSDTQYFGPGTRLTVL.

V and J are TRBV6-5 and TRBJ2-1, with 9 bases fitting TRBD2. Germline values: CDR1 MNHEY, CDR2 SVGAGI. J was trimmed by 9 bases and V by 8 bases; bases with no gene match: 14. The CDR3 consists of 15 residues. CDR3 in amino acids: CASVPAGGGISEQFF. The DNA of the CDR3 is TGTGCCAGCGTCCCAGCGGGAGGTGGGATCAGTGAGCAGTTCTTC.

This clone is a singleton in its sample. The gene calls are TRBV5-1 and TRBJ1-3; 9 bases map to TRBD1. The CDR3 sequence is 16 residues long. V shed 3 bases and J 3 bases; nucleotides not matched to a gene: 7. Germline loops: CDR1 SGHRS, CDR2 YFSETQ. The DNA of the CDR3 is TGCGCCAGCAGCTCGGGACAGGGAGGTAGTGGAAACACCATATATTTT. Amino acid sequence: CASSSGQGGSGNTIYF.